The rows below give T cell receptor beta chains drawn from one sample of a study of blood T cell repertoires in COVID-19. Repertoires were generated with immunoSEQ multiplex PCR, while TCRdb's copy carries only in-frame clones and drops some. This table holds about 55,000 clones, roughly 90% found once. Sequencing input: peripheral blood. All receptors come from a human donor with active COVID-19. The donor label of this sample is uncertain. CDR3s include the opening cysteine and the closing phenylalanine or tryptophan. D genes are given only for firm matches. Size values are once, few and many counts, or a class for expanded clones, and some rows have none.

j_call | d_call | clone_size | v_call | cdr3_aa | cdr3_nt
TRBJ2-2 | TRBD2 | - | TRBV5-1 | CASSLAPSGRASNTGELFF | TGCGCCAGCAGCTTGGCCCCTAGCGGGAGGGCCTCGAACACCGGGGAGCTGTTTTTT
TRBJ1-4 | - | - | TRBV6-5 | CASSRQAVREKLFF | TGTGCCAGCAGCAGACAGGCCGTAAGGGAAAAACTGTTTTTT
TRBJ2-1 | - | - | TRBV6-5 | CASSPLENEQFF | TGTGCCAGCAGCCCGCTAGAAAATGAGCAGTTCTTC
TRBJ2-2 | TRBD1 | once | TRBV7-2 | CASSWDRSNTGELFF | TGTGCCAGCAGCTGGGACAGATCGAACACCGGGGAGCTGTTTTTT
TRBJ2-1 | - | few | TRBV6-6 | CASSQGSYNEQFF | TGTGCCAGCAGTCAGGGGTCCTACAATGAGCAGTTCTTC
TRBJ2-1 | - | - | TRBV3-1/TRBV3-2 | CASSQVSQEQFF | TGTGCCAGCAGCCAAGTAAGCCAAGAGCAGTTCTTC
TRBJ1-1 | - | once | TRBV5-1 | CASSGPHSQQNPNTEAFF | TGCGCCAGCAGCGGGCCACACTCTCAACAGAACCCGAACACTGAAGCTTTCTTT
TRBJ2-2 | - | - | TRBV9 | CASTYRTRASNTGELFF | TGTGCCAGCACCTACCGGACAAGGGCCTCGAACACCGGGGAGCTGTTTTTT
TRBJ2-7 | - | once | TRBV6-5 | CASSRPGREEQYF | TGTGCCAGCAGTCGGCCGGGCCGGGAGGAGCAGTACTTC
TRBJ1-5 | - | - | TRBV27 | CASRQGVGNQPQHF | TGTGCCAGCAGACAGGGAGTTGGCAATCAGCCCCAGCATTTT
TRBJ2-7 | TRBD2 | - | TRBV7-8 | CASSLKVAGPYEQYF | TGTGCCAGCAGCTTAAAGGTAGCGGGACCCTACGAGCAGTACTTC
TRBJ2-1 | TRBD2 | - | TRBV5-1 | CASSSSGTHSYNEQFF | TGCGCCAGCAGCTCTAGCGGGACCCACTCCTACAATGAGCAGTTCTTC
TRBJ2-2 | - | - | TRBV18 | CASSPDYLRGELFF | TGTGCCAGCTCACCGGACTACCTAAGGGGGGAGCTGTTTTTT
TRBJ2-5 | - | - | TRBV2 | CASSESSPETQYF | TGTGCCAGCAGTGAATCTAGCCCAGAGACCCAGTACTTC
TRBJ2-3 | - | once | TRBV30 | CAWTPGTDTQYF | TGTGCCTGGACCCCTGGCACAGATACGCAGTATTTT
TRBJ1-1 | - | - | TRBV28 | CASSLNGAMNTEAFF | TGTGCCAGCAGTTTAAATGGAGCAATGAACACTGAAGCTTTCTTT
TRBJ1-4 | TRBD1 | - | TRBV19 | CASSRRTGTGEKLFF | TGTGCCAGTAGTCGACGGACAGGGACGGGTGAAAAACTGTTTTTT
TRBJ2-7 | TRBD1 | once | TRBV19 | CASSPTGGLTYEQYF | TGTGCCAGTAGTCCGACAGGGGGATTAACCTACGAGCAGTACTTC
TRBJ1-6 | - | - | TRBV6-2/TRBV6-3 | CASSYSRGSSYNSPLHF | TGTGCCAGCAGTTACTCCAGAGGTAGCTCCTATAATTCACCCCTCCACTTT
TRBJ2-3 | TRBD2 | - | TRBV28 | CASSLRAGGPTYTDTQYF | TGTGCCAGCAGTTTAAGAGCGGGAGGCCCCACCTACACAGATACGCAGTATTTT
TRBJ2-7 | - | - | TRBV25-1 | CASSEWKDINEQYF | TGTGCCAGCAGTGAATGGAAGGACATCAACGAGCAGTACTTC
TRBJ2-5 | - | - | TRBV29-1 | CSVSRAQETQYF | TGCAGCGTTTCAAGAGCCCAAGAGACCCAGTACTTC
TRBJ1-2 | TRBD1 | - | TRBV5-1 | CASSLAQGVLNYGYTF | TGCGCCAGCAGCTTGGCACAGGGGGTCCTTAACTATGGCTACACCTTC
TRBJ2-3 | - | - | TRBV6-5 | CASSRISSADTQYF | TGTGCCAGTTCTAGAATTTCAAGCGCAGATACGCAGTATTTT
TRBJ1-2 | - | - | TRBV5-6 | CASSMTGSRGYTF | TGTGCCAGCAGCATGACTGGGTCTAGAGGCTACACCTTC
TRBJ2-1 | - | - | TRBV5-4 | CASSPAGEGGYNEQFF | TGTGCCAGCAGCCCTGCGGGGGAGGGGGGCTACAATGAGCAGTTCTTC
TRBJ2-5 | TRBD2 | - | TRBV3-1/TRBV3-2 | CAIRTSGGQGTQYF | TGTGCCATCAGGACCAGCGGGGGCCAGGGGACCCAGTACTTC
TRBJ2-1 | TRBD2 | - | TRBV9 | CASSVDAQTTAGGYNEQFF | TGTGCCAGCAGCGTGGACGCCCAAACCACAGCGGGGGGGTACAATGAGCAGTTCTTC